The next 22 T cell receptor beta chains were all read from a single sample in a study of cytomegalovirus exposure and HLA in healthy donors. PCR primers comprised 60 Vbeta and 13 Jbeta primers. This table comes from immunoSEQ multiplex PCR, and its TCRdb copy is limited to in-frame clones, with some not included. The data contain around 63,000 clones, approximately 80% of them singletons. The sample taken for sequencing was PBMCs. Receptor source: a woman in her twenties or thirties in good health and CMV-seronegative.

The rearrangement joins TRBV7-2 to TRBJ2-7, with a weak D call TRBD2 (5 bases). Trimming cost V 3 bases and J 3 bases, with 12 bases left between them. Germline CDR1 is SGHTA and CDR2 is FQGNSA. The CDR3 sequence is 14 residues long. In DNA, the CDR3 is TGTGCCAGCAGCTTTACTGGGGAGTACTACGAGCAGTACTTC. As protein: CASSFTGEYYEQYF.

This clone showed up just a few times. This chain links TRBV30 with TRBJ1-3; D is possibly TRBD1 (5 bases). V shed 1 base and J shed 4 bases, with 14 bases lying between them. CDR1 GTSNPN and CDR2 SVGIG come from the germline V gene (reference sequence). This CDR3 comprises 15 residues. This chain's CDR3 is CAWSGGNGAGNTIYF. The CDR3 DNA follows: TGTGCCTGGAGTGGCGGCAATGGGGCCGGAAACACCATATATTTT.

V is TRBV2 and J is TRBJ1-3; 7 bases fit TRBD1. Germline V gene lookup returns CDR1 SNHLY and CDR2 FYNNEI. V was pared by 7 bases and J by 3 bases, with 6 bases of the junction left unmatched. This CDR3 has 14 residues. The CDR3 region is CASIMGDSGNTIYF. The CDR3 nucleotides are TGTGCCAGCATTATGGGGGACAGTGGAAACACCATATATTTT. Filled out from reference TRBV2 and TRBJ1-3, the complete variable domain reads EPEVTQTPSHQVTQMGQEVILRCVPISNHLYFYWYRQILGQKVEFLVSFYNNEISEKSEIFDDQFSVERPDGSNFTLKIRSTKLEDSAMYFCASIMGDSGNTIYFGEGSWLTVV.

The chain employs TRBV2 and TRBJ1-2, with 9 bases that match TRBD1. CDR3 length: 14 amino acids. Germline loops: CDR1 SNHLY, CDR2 FYNNEI. J lost 6 bases, V lost 7 bases, and 9 bases had no gene match. CDR3 nucleotides: TGTGCCAGCATTCCCCGGGACAGGGTCGATGGCTACACCTTC. This codes for CASIPRDRVDGYTF.

V gene TRBV6-6 combines with J gene TRBJ1-1, with 7 bases aligning to TRBD1. The V gene end was trimmed by 10 bases and the J gene end by 6 bases; junction bases not matched to a gene: 8. This CDR3 contains 12 residues. Germline assignment: CDR1 MNHNY and CDR2 SVGAGI (reference sequence). In DNA, the CDR3 is TGTGCCACCTCACAGGGGATCGCTGAAGCTTTCTTT. It encodes CATSQGIAEAFF.

This sequence joins TRBV7-3 and TRBJ1-1, with D perhaps matching TRBD1 (6 bases). Germline CDR1 is SGHTA and CDR2 is FQGTGA. The CDR3 runs 16 residues. With 5 bases removed from V and 4 bases from J, the gap between germline ends came to 20 bases. In nucleotides, the CDR3 is TGTGCCAGCAGCCCCTCATCTGGGGCAGGGGTCACTGAAGCTTTCTTT. This codes for CASSPSSGAGVTEAFF.

Here the CDR3 DNA reads TGTGCCAGCAGCCCAGGGTTTGCCACTGAAGCTTTCTTT. Its translation: CASSPGFATEAFF. The chain couples TRBV5-6 to TRBJ1-1; a weak D match, TRBD1 (5 bases). CDR1 is SGHDT and CDR2 is YYEEEE in the germline V gene. V was shortened by 4 bases and J by 4 bases, with 11 bases between the two germline ends. CDR3 length equals 13 residues.

V is TRBV2 and J is TRBJ2-3, with D possibly being TRBD2 (5 bases). This CDR3 comprises 16 residues. Germline V gene sequence: CDR1 SNHLY, CDR2 FYNNEI. Trimming removed 8 bases at V and 2 bases at J, with 20 bases between. The CDR3 sequence: CASGLQTRIFTDTQYF. The DNA of the CDR3 is TGTGCCAGCGGACTGCAAACTAGAATTTTCACAGATACGCAGTATTTT.

This chain connects TRBV7-6 to TRBJ2-1; D uncertain. The germline gives CDR1 SGHVS, CDR2 FNYEAQ. V lost 1 base to trimming and J lost 4 bases, with 14 bases between them. The CDR3 spans 16 residues. CDR3 bases: TGTGCCAGCAGCTTAGTTGCCGGCAGCGATTACAATGAGCAGTTCTTC. Its translation is CASSLVAGSDYNEQFF.

This clone was recorded a few times. The genes are TRBV7-8 and TRBJ1-1, with 8 bases matching TRBD1. Trimming at V came to 2 bases and at J to 3 bases, leaving 8 bases not matched to a gene. Germline-derived CDR1 and CDR2 are SGHVS and FQNEAQ. The CDR3 extends over 16 amino acids. The CDR3 nucleotides read TGTGCCAGCAGCTTACAACCCCAGACAGGGGACACTGAAGCTTTCTTT. It encodes CASSLQPQTGDTEAFF.

In nucleotides, the CDR3 is TGTGCCAGTAGTATAAGCCCTCCGGGCACTGAAGCTTTCTTT. Protein sequence: CASSISPPGTEAFF. The chain couples TRBV19 to TRBJ1-1, with D hard to call. CDR3 size: 14 residues. Looked up from germline, CDR1 is LNHDA and CDR2 is SQIVND (reference sequence). Between the trimmed V and J ends, which lost 2 bases and 4 bases, there was a span of 11 bases.

The table lists this clone with a few counts. The J gene is TRBJ2-1, the V gene TRBV19, with a tentative D call TRBD1 (6 bases). The CDR3 extends over 11 amino acids. Trimming pared 4 bases from V and 14 bases from J, leaving 12 bases between. Germline V gives CDR1 LNHDA, CDR2 SQIVND (reference sequence). The CDR3 coding sequence is TGTGCCAGTAGTAGAGGACAGATAAAGTTCTTC. The encoded protein is CASSRGQIKFF.

The V and J genes are TRBV6-5 and TRBJ1-5; 7 positions match TRBD1. The CDR3 has 16 residues. Germline V gene sequence: CDR1 MNHEY, CDR2 SVGAGI. J was trimmed by 7 bases and V by 0 bases; bases with no gene match: 9. CDR3 bases: TGTGCCAGCAGTTACTCGGCAGGGGGGTTTGACCAGCCCCAGCATTTT. Encoded protein: CASSYSAGGFDQPQHF.

The rearrangement links TRBV4-1 to TRBJ2-3; D gene ambiguous. CDR1 and CDR2 from the germline V gene are MGHRA and YSYEKL. This CDR3 has 15 residues. V was clipped by 1 base and J by 1 base, with 9 bases between them. CDR3 region: CASSQGVAGTDTQYF. The CDR3 nucleotides read TGCGCCAGCAGCCAAGGGGTCGCGGGCACAGATACGCAGTATTTT.

The rearrangement joins TRBV30 to TRBJ1-6; D possibly corresponds to TRBD1 (5 bases). Germline CDR1 is GTSNPN and CDR2 is SVGIG (reference sequence). V lost 0 bases and J lost 10, with 13 bases in between. This CDR3 has 14 amino acids. Here the CDR3 reads CAWSVRQGGSPLHF. The CDR3 coding sequence is TGTGCCTGGAGTGTCCGCCAGGGTGGATCACCCCTCCACTTT.

This chain uses TRBV5-4 with TRBJ2-7, with 7 bases fitting TRBD2. J gave up 2 bases and V 4 bases, and 6 bases lay outside the gene matches. The germline V gene has CDR1 SGHNT and CDR2 YYREEE (reference sequence). The CDR3 runs 14 residues. As DNA, the CDR3 is TGTGCCAGCAGCCCTGGACTAGTACCCTACGAGCAGTACTTC. Translated, it gives CASSPGLVPYEQYF.

The V and J genes are TRBV19 and TRBJ1-1; the D gene is possibly TRBD1 (5 bases). The CDR3 runs to 13 residues. Germline V gene lookup returns CDR1 LNHDA and CDR2 SQIVND (reference sequence). With 6 bases removed from V and 4 bases from J, the gap between germline ends came to 12 bases. The CDR3 DNA is TGTGCCAGTAGATCCACGGGGGGCACTGAAGCTTTCTTT. Translated: CASRSTGGTEAFF.

The CDR3 region is CASSPLSGTVNYGYTF. The DNA of the CDR3 is TGTGCCAGCAGTCCACTATCCGGGACAGTTAACTATGGCTACACCTTC. The chain joins TRBV27 to TRBJ1-2; the match to TRBD1 covers 7 bases. Germline loops: CDR1 MNHEY, CDR2 SMNVEV (reference sequence). This CDR3 comprises 16 residues. The V and J ends lost 5 bases and 1 base, in that order; junction bases with no gene match: 10.

The V and J genes are TRBV19 and TRBJ2-1; 10 nucleotides align to TRBD2. V gave up 6 bases and J gave up 10 bases; unmatched junction bases: 15. Looked up from germline, CDR1 is LNHDA and CDR2 is SQIVND (reference sequence). This CDR3 spans 16 amino acids. CDR3 sequence reads: CASRRGEASGSWEQFF. The CDR3 nucleotides read TGTGCCAGTAGGAGGGGGGAGGCTAGCGGGAGCTGGGAGCAGTTCTTC. The entire variable domain, with the rest obtained from reference TRBV19 and TRBJ2-1, is as follows: DGGITQSPKYLFRKEGQNVTLSCEQNLNHDAMYWYRQDPGQGLRLIYYSQIVNDFQKGDIAEGYSVSREKKESFPLTVTSAQKNPTAFYLCASRRGEASGSWEQFFGPGTRLTVL.

CDR3 coding DNA: TGCAGCGTCGGGACAGGCAATGGCTACACCTTC. Amino acid sequence: CSVGTGNGYTF. This chain links TRBV29-1 with TRBJ1-2; 8 bases match TRBD1. The germline V gene has CDR1 SQVTM and CDR2 ANQGSEA. CDR3 size: 11 residues. Trimming took 6 bases from V and 6 from J; bases not matched to a gene: 3.

The chain combines TRBV7-2 with TRBJ1-1; D is unresolved. CDR3 length: 13 amino acids. Trimming left V 5 bases short and J 3 bases short, with 10 bases between. Germline V gene lookup returns CDR1 SGHTA and CDR2 FQGNSA. CDR3 DNA: TGTGCCAGCAGCCCTTTTCGGGACACTGAAGCTTTCTTT. Its translation: CASSPFRDTEAFF.

V usage is TRBV9 and J usage is TRBJ2-2, with D possibly TRBD2 on 6 matching bases. The CDR3 contains 13 residues. Germline assignment: CDR1 SGDLS and CDR2 YYNGEE. V gave up 6 bases and J gave up 1 base, with 7 bases separating them. The CDR3: CASNSGNTGELFF. As DNA, the CDR3 is TGTGCCAGCAATAGCGGGAACACCGGGGAGCTGTTTTTT.